This T cell receptor (beta chain) was observed in a study of blood T cell repertoires in COVID-19 (dated by TCRdb to 2018 to 2020). A note on the overall study: Samples covering the acute and convalescent phases of COVID-19 were provided by collaborators in the United States, Italy and Spain. The material from the prospective study consisted of cDNA or gDNA derived from T cells, B-cell-depleted T cells, or PBMCs. Deeply sampled blood TCRbeta repertoires from subjects exposed to, actively infected with, or recovered from COVID-19 were included in the dataset. The repertoires were released in a freely available public database meant as a resource for research on the immune response to SARS-CoV-2. Samples were obtained from the ongoing ImmuneRACE study (first 160 participants) and from about 1,300 subjects provided by 6 global collaborators. A de-identified subject ID, COVID-19 status, age in years and sex were almost always included in the sample metadata. HLA class I and class II types, where available, came from metadata supplied by the sample provider rather than from assay-based typing.

Each collaborating institution followed its own protocols to collect whole blood in K2EDTA tubes. For TCRbeta analysis, collaborator samples were shipped as frozen whole blood, as isolated PBMCs, or as DNA extracted from either sample type. Findings and caveats that apply to the study as a whole: How much clinical and demographic metadata was included differed by source and by participant, and the metadata was provided uncurated.

Worth noting for this clone: Its antigen is still unknown. Base qualities are not recorded, but no much larger clone differs from it by a single base.

TCRbeta CDR3 regions were amplified from genomic DNA by means of the immunoSEQ Assay, a bias-controlled multiplex PCR. For the original study's pipeline: The number of nucleated cells in each sample was estimated from the amplification of reference gene primers within the assay. To quantify the absolute abundance of each unique TCRbeta CDR3 rearrangement, sequence reads were collapsed and filtered. For each sample, productive Simpson clonality was calculated as the square root of Simpson's diversity index over productive rearrangements. TCRdb took this table from immuneACCESS and kept in-frame rearrangements with V and J called. Such tables lack part of the clones; where checked against another copy, unresolved V genes explain under half of the gap, and the rest is unexplained. Clonal size and the V and J genes are those of that table, whereas D and trimming came from the DNA. The sample yields roughly 170,000 clones; around 89% were counted once. The ten most abundant clones make up about 26% of the sample.

CDR1 and CDR2, looked up from the germline V gene (reference sequence), are WNHNN and SYGVQD. The CDR3 spans 11 residues, from the cysteine through the phenylalanine. Only the CDR3 DNA stays, 33 bases, in frame from base 1. V loses 11 bases, J loses 8 bases, and the germline ends lie 10 bases apart. The V and J genes are TRBV10-1 and TRBJ1-6, and possibly TRBD1, on 6 matching bases. The clonotype was recovered from a man between 60 and 75 years old with acute or convalescent COVID-19. Material: peripheral blood. The CDR3 has the sequence CAARTDSPLHF. The nucleotide sequence is TGCGCCGCCCGGACAGATTCACCCCTCCACTTT.